Shown below are 22 T cell receptor beta chains from a single sample sequenced in a study of T-cell reconstitution after alpha-beta-depleted transplantation in children. Researchers prepared the TCRbeta library using unique molecular identifiers, the study reports. TCRdb recomputed calls from the PCR reads with MiXCR, one row per CDR3 protein. The sample has 130,000 to 150,000 distinct CDR3 sequences; about 9% are singletons. The source was PBMCs, mostly from graft donor cells, collected 180 days after TCRalphabeta/CD19-depleted stem cell transplant. These receptor sequences come from a female patient aged 2 to 10 who had a stem cell transplant for congenital amegakaryocytic thrombocytopenia, so the T cells may come from the graft donor.

The rearrangement joins TRBV5-1 to TRBJ1-2; the match to TRBD1 covers 7 bases. The CDR3 has 15 amino acids. The V gene end was trimmed by 4 bases and the J gene end by 8 bases; junction bases not matched to a gene: 14. CDR1 is SGHRS, CDR2 YFSETQ, per germline. CDR3 sequence: CASSPGPGGAWGYTF. The CDR3, as DNA: TGCGCCAGCAGCCCCGGCCCAGGGGGGGCATGGGGCTACACCTTC.

The table lists this clonotype with many counts. This sequence joins TRBV29-1 and TRBJ1-2; D remains unclear. This CDR3 contains 13 residues. The germline gives CDR1 SQVTM, CDR2 ANQGSEA. The V gene lost 4 bases and the J gene lost 2 bases, with 11 bases spanning the gap. CDR3 loop: CSVALNKNYGYTF. Here the CDR3 DNA reads TGCAGCGTTGCTCTGAACAAAAACTATGGCTACACCTTC.

The chain's CDR3 is CAGSPSATNEKLFF. CDR3 coding DNA: TGTGCCGGAAGCCCCAGCGCGACTAATGAAAAACTGTTTTTT. The rearrangement links TRBV7-8 to TRBJ1-4; D remains ambiguous. The V gene lost 11 bases and the J gene lost 2 bases, with 15 bases spanning the gap. This CDR3 region has 14 residues. CDR1 and CDR2 (germline): SGHVS, FQNEAQ.

The chain has TRBV6-1 and TRBJ2-7, with 7 nucleotides matching TRBD2. V lost 9 bases, J lost 7 bases, and 15 bases stayed unmatched. Germline V gene sequence: CDR1 MNHNS, CDR2 SASEGT. The CDR3 length is 14 residues. CDR3 nucleotide sequence: TGTGCCAGTTCTTGGAGGCGGGAGAGTCAGGAGCAGTACTTC. It encodes CASSWRRESQEQYF.

The chain has TRBV11-1 and TRBJ2-6; D uncertain. This CDR3 has 16 residues. Trimming took off 3 bases at V and 0 bases at J, with 9 bases between the two ends. CDR1 is SGHAT, CDR2 FQDESV, per germline (reference sequence). The CDR3 reads CASSFGRLSGANVLTF. The CDR3 DNA is TGTGCCAGCAGCTTCGGGCGACTCTCTGGGGCCAACGTCCTGACTTTC.

This clonotype was detected many times. The CDR3 DNA sequence: TGTGCCAGTAGTATGGGGGGCTTCTACAATGAGCAGTTCTTC. Protein: CASSMGGFYNEQFF. The J gene is TRBJ2-1, the V gene TRBV19; D possibly matches TRBD1 or TRBD2 (6 bases each). The CDR3 runs 14 residues. Germline CDR1 reads LNHDA; CDR2 reads SQIVND (reference sequence). Trimming pared 3 bases from V and 3 bases from J, leaving 9 bases between.

The rearrangement links TRBV4-2 to TRBJ2-1, with 8 bases matching TRBD2. J was trimmed by 1 base and V by 1 base; bases with no gene match: 12. Germline CDR1 is LGHNA and CDR2 is YNFKEQ. The CDR3 is 19 amino acids. CDR3 amino acids: CASSQVGSGEGVSYNEQFF. The CDR3 coding sequence is TGTGCCAGCAGCCAAGTGGGTAGCGGGGAGGGGGTATCCTACAATGAGCAGTTCTTC.

This clonotype was observed at least ten times. The CDR3 coding sequence is TGTGCCAGCAGCTTGGGAGGGGGGGGATACAATGAGCAGTTCTTC. Translation: CASSLGGGGYNEQFF. This chain links TRBV7-8 with TRBJ2-1; D may be TRBD2 (7 bases). This CDR3 is built from 15 residues. Trimming pared 3 bases from V and 4 bases from J, leaving 13 bases between. Per the germline V gene, CDR1 is SGHVS and CDR2 is FQNEAQ.

This clonotype was detected once. This clone may be a read error of a much larger clone one base away. The chain is built from TRBV20-1 and TRBJ2-1; 10 nucleotides line up with TRBD2. Trimming removed 5 bases from V and 7 bases from J; junction bases left unmatched: 5. CDR1 is DFQATT, CDR2 SNEGSKA, per germline (reference sequence). The CDR3 has 13 amino acids. CDR3 sequence reads: CSAASGSGNEQFF. For the CDR3, the DNA is TGCAGTGCTGCTAGCGGGAGCGGGAATGAGCAGTTCTTC.

This clonotype was recorded many times. This rearrangement joins TRBV12-3 or TRBV12-4 to TRBJ2-4, with 10 bases fitting TRBD2. V trimming: 2 bases; J trimming: 4 bases; junction bases outside the gene matches: 2. The CDR3 length is 15 residues. The CDR3 DNA follows: TGTGCCAGCAGTTTACTAGCGGGAGAGAAAAACATTCAGTACTTC. Its protein product is CASSLLAGEKNIQYF.

This clonotype showed up many times. The chain has TRBV25-1 and TRBJ1-2; unclear D gene. V lost 3 bases and J 1 base, leaving 6 bases between the germline ends. This CDR3 region has 13 residues. Germline V gives CDR1 MGHDK, CDR2 SYGVNS. Here the CDR3 DNA reads TGTGCCAGCAGTGATAGGTTTAACTATGGCTACACCTTC. The encoded protein is CASSDRFNYGYTF.

V is TRBV2 and J is TRBJ2-1; D is perhaps TRBD1 (6 bases). The CDR3 extends over 13 amino acids. CDR1 and CDR2 from the germline V gene are SNHLY and FYNNEI. Trimming shortened V by 6 bases and J by 3 bases, and 9 bases separated the two germline ends. The CDR3 DNA reads TGTGCCAGCAGCGGACAGTTCTACAATGAGCAGTTCTTC. It codes for CASSGQFYNEQFF. Complete variable domain (other parts from reference TRBV2 and TRBJ2-1): EPEVTQTPSHQVTQMGQEVILRCVPISNHLYFYWYRQILGQKVEFLVSFYNNEISEKSEIFDDQFSVERPDGSNFTLKIRSTKLEDSAMYFCASSGQFYNEQFFGPGTRLTVL.

Many counts were recorded for this clonotype. The junction and the germline gene differ at one end; a read error may be behind it. The V call is TRBV7-8, the J call TRBJ2-1, with TRBD2 as a possible D gene (6 bases). Germline V CDR1 and CDR2: SGHVS, FQNEAQ. There are 14 residues in the CDR3. CDR3 protein: CASSSQVIGRPLRF. CDR3 DNA: TGTGCCAGCAGCTCCCAGGTGATAGGGAGGCCTCTTCGGTTC.

This clonotype was recorded a few times. This chain connects TRBV20-1 to TRBJ2-2, with D perhaps matching TRBD2 (7 bases). The V and J ends lost 6 bases and 1 base respectively, with 15 bases between them. This CDR3 comprises 15 residues. Germline loops: CDR1 DFQATT, CDR2 SNEGSKA (reference sequence). CDR3 nucleotides: TGCAGTGCGGGAGAGGGGGGGTGGAACACCGGGGAGCTGTTTTTT. This translates into CSAGEGGWNTGELFF.

The table lists this clonotype with a few counts. This chain uses TRBV28 with TRBJ1-1; a weak D match, TRBD1 (6 bases). This CDR3 is 15 amino acids long. Trimming stripped 8 bases from V and 6 bases from J, with 22 bases between. Germline V gene data show CDR1 as MDHEN and CDR2 as SYDVKM. CDR3 sequence reads: CASYPQGNRNAEAFF. Written as DNA, the CDR3 is TGTGCCAGCTACCCCCAGGGGAATCGAAACGCTGAAGCTTTCTTT.

This clonotype was recorded at least ten times. CDR3 in DNA: TGTGCCAGCAGCCAAGGACTCAGGGATGAGCAGTTCTTC. Amino acid sequence: CASSQGLRDEQFF. The rearrangement joins TRBV3-1 to TRBJ2-1; perhaps TRBD1 as D (5 bases). This CDR3 has 13 amino acids. V lost 1 base and J lost 8, with 9 bases in between. Germline CDR1 reads LGHDT; CDR2 reads YNNKEL (reference sequence).

This clonotype was seen ten or more times. This sequence joins TRBV11-3 and TRBJ2-5; tentatively, D is TRBD1 (6 bases). V was trimmed by 6 bases and J by 3 bases, leaving 11 bases between them. This CDR3 is 13 amino acids long. Germline V lookup: CDR1 SGHNT, CDR2 YENEEA. The CDR3 is CASSKDSEETQYF. Here the CDR3 DNA reads TGTGCCAGCAGTAAGGACAGCGAAGAGACCCAGTACTTC. The variable domain in full, completed from reference TRBV11-3 and TRBJ2-5, reads EAGVVQSPRYKIIEKKQPVAFWCNPISGHNTLYWYLQNLGQGPELLIRYENEEAVDDSQLPKDRFSAERLKGVDSTLKIQPAELGDSAVYLCASSKDSEETQYFGPGTRLLVL.

This clonotype was observed at least ten times. Here the CDR3 reads CASTPTGKNTEAFF. The CDR3 DNA reads as TGTGCCAGCACACCGACAGGGAAAAACACTGAAGCTTTCTTT. This chain uses TRBV28 with TRBJ1-1; 7 bases are a match to TRBD1. This CDR3 has 14 amino acids. The germline V gene encodes CDR1 MDHEN and CDR2 SYDVKM. V lost 7 bases, J lost 2 bases, and 7 bases stayed unmatched.

This clonotype was counted only a few times. The chain carries TRBV29-1 and TRBJ2-3; D not certain. Germline V gene lookup returns CDR1 SQVTM and CDR2 ANQGSEA. The length of the CDR3 is 13 residues. Trimming took 3 bases from V and 2 from J, leaving 9 bases between them. The CDR3 here is CSVDEDPTDTQYF. The CDR3 DNA is TGCAGCGTTGACGAGGACCCCACAGATACGCAGTATTTT.

The chain recombines TRBV9 with TRBJ2-6; TRBD2 agrees at 7 bases. V was pared by 1 base and J by 0 bases, with 7 bases of the junction left unmatched. Looked up from germline, CDR1 is SGDLS and CDR2 is YYNGEE. This CDR3 contains 18 residues. Written as DNA, the CDR3 is TGTGCCAGCAGCGTACTATCGGGACTACACTCTGGGGCCAACGTCCTGACTTTC. Encoded protein: CASSVLSGLHSGANVLTF.

V is TRBV5-1 and J is TRBJ1-2; a weak D match, TRBD1 (5 bases). Germline V lookup: CDR1 SGHRS, CDR2 YFSETQ. This CDR3 has 13 residues. Deletions cut 1 base from V and 4 bases from J, with 8 bases between. Here the CDR3 DNA reads TGCGCCAGCAGCTTGTGGGGGACCTATGGCTACACCTTC. This gives the protein CASSLWGTYGYTF.

Notes on this clonotype: A much more abundant neighbour one base away suggests this may be a read error. The gene calls are TRBV4-1 and TRBJ1-3; possible D gene TRBD1, 5 bases. The CDR3 covers 16 residues. With 2 bases removed from V and 0 bases from J, the gap between germline ends came to 11 bases. Germline V gene data show CDR1 as MGHRA and CDR2 as YSYEKL. Here the CDR3 reads CASSQRDGSSGNTIYF. The CDR3 coding sequence is TGCGCCAGCAGCCAACGGGACGGCAGCTCTGGAAACACCATATATTTT.